This passage covers 17 T cell receptor beta chains from one sample sequenced in a study of ipilimumab plus nivolumab after autologous stem cell transplantation (dated by TCRdb to the early 2020s). Libraries came from the immunoSEQ multiplex PCR assay. As stored in TCRdb, this immuneACCESS dataset retains in-frame rearrangements with V and J assigned. A fraction of the clones does not appear; measured against another copy, unresolved V genes explain less than half of the discrepancy, and the remainder lacks a known reason. For this sample there are 10,000 to 15,000 clones; approximately 73% appear just once. In total, the top ten clones hold about a sixth of the sample. The sequenced sample was PBMCs, obtained in a trial of ipilimumab plus nivolumab as post-transplant consolidation. The receptor set was obtained from a male donor with diffuse large B-cell lymphoma.

The chain uses TRBV29-1 and TRBJ2-5; perhaps TRBD2 as D (6 bases). In germline, CDR1 is SQVTM, CDR2 ANQGSEA. The CDR3 runs 14 residues. Trimming left V 6 bases short and J 4 bases short, with 18 bases between. The CDR3 nucleotides read TGCAGCGTCGACGGACTCATGGGGGGAGAGACCCAGTACTTC. Protein product: CSVDGLMGGETQYF.

This chain uses TRBV5-6 with TRBJ2-7; 8 bases align to TRBD2. CDR1 SGHDT and CDR2 YYEEEE come from the germline V gene. V was pared by 4 bases and J by 12 bases, with 12 bases of the junction left unmatched. This CDR3 has 13 residues. CDR3 residues: CASSLRGRLGAYF. CDR3 nucleotides: TGTGCCAGCAGCCTACGCGGGAGGCTTGGGGCGTACTTC.

The chain couples TRBV7-2 to TRBJ1-4; TRBD1 matches 8 bases. CDR3 length: 13 amino acids. The germline gives CDR1 SGHTA, CDR2 FQGNSA. J lost 8 bases, V lost 5 bases, and 4 bases had no gene match. The DNA for the CDR3 is TGTGCCAGCAGCCCAGGGGGCGAAGAAAAACTGTTTTTT. Residues: CASSPGGEEKLFF.

The chain employs TRBV27 and TRBJ1-2; D gene unclear. The ends were cut back, 6 bases at V and 4 bases at J, with 24 bases in the middle. Germline V gene data show CDR1 as MNHEY and CDR2 as SMNVEV (reference sequence). The CDR3 extends over 17 amino acids. In DNA form, the CDR3 reads TGTGCCAGCAGCAAAACCATGACCGGGTCGACCCCCTATGGCTACACCTTC. Amino acid sequence: CASSKTMTGSTPYGYTF.

The chain is built from TRBV5-8 and TRBJ1-5; 10 bases fit TRBD1. CDR3 size: 16 residues. Per the germline V gene, CDR1 is SGHTS and CDR2 is YDEGEE. With V trimmed by 1 base and J by 3 bases, 4 bases remained unmatched. The CDR3 DNA sequence: TGTGCCAGCAGCTTGCGGACAGGGGGAAACAATCAGCCCCAGCATTTT. Translated, it gives CASSLRTGGNNQPQHF.

This clone was detected a few times. This chain uses TRBV7-9 with TRBJ1-5; the D gene is possibly TRBD1 (6 bases). The germline V gene has CDR1 SEHNR and CDR2 FQNEAQ (reference sequence). The V gene lost 5 bases and the J gene lost 4 bases, with 9 bases spanning the gap. CDR3 length equals 13 residues. The CDR3 region is CASSGGTNQPQHF. Here the CDR3 DNA reads TGTGCCAGCAGCGGGGGGACAAATCAGCCCCAGCATTTT.

V is TRBV4-3 and J is TRBJ1-2; 9 nucleotides match TRBD1. The CDR3 runs to 15 residues. Germline V CDR1 and CDR2: LGHNA, YSLEER. Losses at the gene ends were 0 bases for V and 1 base for J; bases not matched to a gene: 0. CDR3 DNA sequence: TGCGCCAGCAGCCAAGAGACAGGGGGTAACTATGGCTACACCTTC. Translation gives CASSQETGGNYGYTF.

In this sample, this clone turned up a few times. The chain links TRBV6-6 to TRBJ1-5; D perhaps matches TRBD1 (6 bases). Germline values: CDR1 MNHNY, CDR2 SVGAGI (reference sequence). V shed 8 bases and J shed 2 bases, with 7 bases lying between them. The CDR3 contains 12 residues. The CDR3 region is CASGGGNQPQHF. The CDR3 DNA sequence: TGTGCCAGCGGGGGCGGCAATCAGCCCCAGCATTTT.

In DNA, the CDR3 is TGCGCCAGCAGCTTTGGGATGAGGGGGCATTATATCGGGGAGCTGTTTTTT. Amino acid sequence: CASSFGMRGHYIGELFF. The rearrangement links TRBV5-1 to TRBJ2-2; 7 positions match TRBD1. The CDR3 runs 17 residues. The J segment lost 7 bases and the V segment lost 2 bases, leaving 14 bases of the junction unmatched. The germline V gene has CDR1 SGHRS and CDR2 YFSETQ.

The rearrangement uses TRBV7-9 and TRBJ2-7, with 9 bases identical to TRBD2. Losses at the gene ends were 1 base for V and 3 bases for J; bases not matched to a gene: 4. Germline lookup yields CDR1 SEHNR and CDR2 FQNEAQ (reference sequence). This CDR3 has 15 amino acids. CDR3 residues: CASSLEGLANYEQYF. CDR3 DNA sequence: TGTGCCAGCAGCTTAGAGGGACTAGCAAACTACGAGCAGTACTTC. Full variable domain (missing parts from reference TRBV7-9 and TRBJ2-7): DTGVSQNPRHKITKRGQNVTFRCDPISEHNRLYWYRQTLGQGPEFLTYFQNEAQLEKSRLLSDRFSAERPKGSFSTLEIQRTEQGDSAMYLCASSLEGLANYEQYFGPGTRLTVT.

The table lists this clone with a count of one. V and J are TRBV6-1 and TRBJ2-7; D is undetermined. The CDR3 spans 12 residues. V shed 5 bases and J shed 4 bases, with 9 bases lying between them. Germline lookup yields CDR1 MNHNS and CDR2 SASEGT. DNA of the CDR3: TGTGCCAGCAGTTTCGAGCGTTACGAGCAGTACTTC. It translates to CASSFERYEQYF.

The gene calls are TRBV7-6 and TRBJ1-6; D call uncertain. V lost 3 bases to trimming and J lost 6 bases, with 12 bases between them. CDR1 is SGHVS and CDR2 is FNYEAQ in the germline V gene. The CDR3 length is 15 residues. CDR3: CASSLTPGFNSPLHF. For the CDR3, the DNA is TGTGCCAGCAGCTTGACTCCAGGATTTAATTCACCCCTCCACTTT.

The CDR3 DNA reads as TGTGCCAGCAGTTACCCTGCGAGTCGAGGGATCTACGAGCAGTACTTC. Translated: CASSYPASRGIYEQYF. The gene calls are TRBV6-5 and TRBJ2-7; D might be TRBD2 (5 bases). The germline V gene has CDR1 MNHEY and CDR2 SVGAGI. Trimming pared 2 bases from V and 3 bases from J, leaving 17 bases between. The CDR3 is made up of 16 amino acids.

J is TRBJ1-6 and V is TRBV4-3; 8 bases fit TRBD1. V shed 3 bases and J 5 bases; nucleotides not matched to a gene: 9. The CDR3 totals 17 residues. The germline gives CDR1 LGHNA, CDR2 YSLEER. CDR3 amino acids: CASSHTPSTGDNSPLHF. CDR3 coding DNA: TGCGCCAGCAGCCACACCCCGTCGACAGGGGATAATTCACCCCTCCACTTT.

The J gene is TRBJ2-3, the V gene TRBV10-1; TRBD1 or TRBD2 may be the D gene (5 bases each). The V gene lost 0 bases and the J gene lost 0 bases, with 7 bases spanning the gap. CDR3 length: 15 residues. Per germline, CDR1 WNHNN and CDR2 SYGVQD (reference sequence). Here the CDR3 reads CASSESGGSTDTQYF. CDR3 DNA: TGCGCCAGCAGTGAGTCTGGGGGTAGCACAGATACGCAGTATTTT.

V is TRBV6-5 and J is TRBJ1-2, with D tentatively TRBD1 (5 bases). V shed 6 bases and J shed 5 bases, with 13 bases lying between them. The germline CDR1 and CDR2 sequences are MNHEY and SVGAGI. This CDR3 has 13 amino acids. CDR3 in amino acids: CASRKDIGYGYTF. The CDR3 DNA is TGTGCCAGCAGGAAGGACATCGGGTATGGCTACACCTTC.

The chain joins TRBV9 to TRBJ2-3; D gene uncertain. Germline-derived CDR1 and CDR2 are SGDLS and YYNGEE. Trimming stripped 0 bases from V and 8 bases from J, with 13 bases between. The CDR3 contains 14 residues. The CDR3 spells CASSVGVPPGTQYF. For the CDR3, the DNA is TGTGCCAGCAGCGTAGGGGTTCCCCCCGGTACGCAGTATTTT.